The 29 T cell receptor beta chains below were found in one sample sequenced in a study of shared T cell receptors in the human thymus. Profiling relied on immunoSEQ multiplex PCR, and the TCRdb table lists in-frame clones only, not all of them. This sample has about 710,000 clones; more than 75% occur once, and the top ten carry 0.0094%. The sample was also linked to a second study, of human thymus T cells.

What was sequenced was thymocytes. Receptors originate from a boy younger than two with a congenital heart defect.

This chain connects TRBV2 to TRBJ1-5, with D hard to call. The CDR3 extends over 15 amino acids. Germline values: CDR1 SNHLY, CDR2 FYNNEI. Trimming stripped 3 bases from V and 5 bases from J, with 14 bases between. The CDR3 loop is CASSDPSPRDQPQHF. As DNA, the CDR3 is TGTGCCAGCAGTGACCCCTCCCCCCGAGATCAGCCCCAGCATTTT.

Remarks on this clone: The germline gene is not matched at one end of the junction; a read error may be the cause. This chain uses TRBV6-5 with TRBJ1-4; D might be TRBD1 (5 bases). This CDR3 region has 12 residues. In germline, CDR1 is MNHEY, CDR2 SVGAGI. CDR3 in amino acids: CASSYSGGDLNF. CDR3 in DNA: TGTGCCAGCAGTTACTCGGGAGGGGACCTGAATTTT.

V is TRBV27 and J is TRBJ1-6; 10 bases are shared with TRBD1. V lost 4 bases and J lost 10; bases outside the gene matches: 10. The CDR3 runs 16 residues. Germline lookup yields CDR1 MNHEY and CDR2 SMNVEV (reference sequence). CDR3 DNA sequence: TGTGCCAGCAGTTCCGGCCCCGGGACAGGGGACTCACCCCTCCACTTT. Translating gives CASSSGPGTGDSPLHF.

The genes are TRBV27 and TRBJ2-4; no definite D call. Germline V CDR1 and CDR2: MNHEY, SMNVEV (reference sequence). V was pared by 2 bases and J by 2 bases, with 7 bases between. This CDR3 comprises 14 residues. CDR3: CASSLRSPKNIQYF. The DNA for the CDR3 is TGTGCCAGCAGTTTACGGAGCCCCAAAAACATTCAGTACTTC.

This clone appeared a single time. The chain employs TRBV4-3 and TRBJ1-4; no definite D call. This CDR3 has 17 residues. CDR1 and CDR2 (germline): LGHNA, YSLEER. Trimming cost V 0 bases and J 0 bases, with 11 bases left between them. The CDR3 DNA reads TGCGCCAGCAGCCAAGATTCAACAGCCGCAACTAATGAAAAACTGTTTTTT. Translation gives CASSQDSTAATNEKLFF.

This clone appeared once. The chain recombines TRBV14 with TRBJ1-6; TRBD1 aligns across 9 bases. The V gene end was trimmed by 1 base and the J gene end by 8 bases; junction bases not matched to a gene: 6. The V gene's germline CDR1 is SGHDN and CDR2 FVKESK. The CDR3 sequence is 16 residues long. The CDR3, as DNA: TGTGCCAGCAGCCAAGCGCCGGGACAGGGCCATTCACCCCTCCACTTT. It encodes CASSQAPGQGHSPLHF.

The chain combines TRBV30 with TRBJ2-5; 7 nucleotides align to TRBD2. CDR1 and CDR2 from the germline V gene are GTSNPN and SVGIG (reference sequence). V lost 3 bases and J lost 4; bases outside the gene matches: 11. This CDR3 is 15 amino acids long. CDR3 protein: CAWRGVLASSETQYF. DNA for the CDR3: TGTGCCTGGAGGGGTGTACTAGCGTCGTCAGAGACCCAGTACTTC.

V usage is TRBV7-2 and J usage is TRBJ2-3, with 8 bases identical to TRBD2. V trimming: 5 bases; J trimming: 11 bases; junction bases outside the gene matches: 24. The CDR3 has 18 residues. Germline V gene data show CDR1 as SGHTA and CDR2 as FQGNSA. CDR3 in amino acids: CASSSPPRGGGSTLWQYF. The CDR3 region has the DNA TGTGCCAGCAGCAGCCCCCCCCGGGGGGGCGGGAGTACGTTATGGCAGTATTTT.

The chain employs TRBV2 and TRBJ2-7; TRBD1 might be the D (6 bases). Germline V CDR1 and CDR2: SNHLY, FYNNEI. The V end was cut by 5 bases, the J end by 0 bases, with 17 bases between. The CDR3 is 16 amino acids. The CDR3 spells CASSSLPTGPSYEQYF. The CDR3 nucleotides are TGTGCCAGCAGTTCACTGCCGACAGGTCCCTCCTACGAGCAGTACTTC. The whole variable domain, remainder taken from reference TRBV2 and TRBJ2-7, is EPEVTQTPSHQVTQMGQEVILRCVPISNHLYFYWYRQILGQKVEFLVSFYNNEISEKSEIFDDQFSVERPDGSNFTLKIRSTKLEDSAMYFCASSSLPTGPSYEQYFGPGTRLTVT.

V usage is TRBV14 and J usage is TRBJ2-1, with a weak D call TRBD2 (5 bases). There are 17 residues in the CDR3. Per the germline V gene, CDR1 is SGHDN and CDR2 is FVKESK. V lost 1 base and J 0 bases, leaving 13 bases between the germline ends. In DNA, the CDR3 is TGTGCCAGCAGCCAAGGACCTAGCTGCGGCTCCTACAATGAGCAGTTCTTC. Its protein is CASSQGPSCGSYNEQFF.

V gene TRBV20-1 combines with J gene TRBJ2-7, with D possibly matching TRBD1 (5 bases). The germline V gene has CDR1 DFQATT and CDR2 SNEGSKA (reference sequence). CDR3 length: 11 residues. V gave up 4 bases and J gave up 6 bases, with 10 bases separating them. For the CDR3, the DNA is TGCAGTGCTACCGACAGAGGCGAGCAGTACTTC. Its translation is CSATDRGEQYF.

V and J are TRBV7-7 and TRBJ2-7; D ambiguous. The V end was cut by 1 base, the J end by 2 bases, with 12 bases between. Germline-derived CDR1 and CDR2 are SSHAT and FNYEAQ (reference sequence). The CDR3 loop spans 15 amino acids. The CDR3 loop reads CASSLELGPTYEQYF. CDR3 sequence (DNA): TGTGCCAGCAGCTTAGAGTTGGGCCCTACCTACGAGCAGTACTTC.

The chain is built from TRBV6-6 and TRBJ1-5, with 8 positions matching TRBD1. Germline CDR1 is MNHNY and CDR2 is SVGAGI (reference sequence). CDR3 length: 15 amino acids. Trimming cost V 6 bases and J 0 bases; bases outside gene matches: 4. CDR3 coding DNA: TGTGCCAGCAGACCTGACAGGGGTAGCAATCAGCCCCAGCATTTT. It codes for CASRPDRGSNQPQHF.

This clone was observed once. The V call is TRBV4-1, the J call TRBJ1-1; D call uncertain. Germline V CDR1 and CDR2: MGHRA, YSYEKL. The V and J ends lost 1 base and 1 base respectively, with 10 bases between them. The CDR3 consists of 15 residues. CDR3 sequence: CASSQVPRQNTEAFF. In nucleotides, the CDR3 is TGCGCCAGCAGCCAAGTCCCGAGGCAGAACACTGAAGCTTTCTTT.

CDR3 region: CASSSPGVQETQYF. The DNA for the CDR3 is TGTGCCAGCAGCTCCCCAGGGGTACAAGAGACCCAGTACTTC. The chain recombines TRBV7-6 with TRBJ2-5, with D possibly matching TRBD1 (6 bases). CDR1 is SGHVS and CDR2 is FNYEAQ in the germline V gene. V was pared by 4 bases and J by 2 bases, with 11 bases between. The CDR3 has 14 residues.

The V and J genes are TRBV18 and TRBJ1-1, with D possibly matching TRBD1 (5 bases). The V end lost 6 bases, the J end lost 3 bases, and 11 bases lay between the germline ends. The CDR3 runs 13 residues. Germline V gene lookup returns CDR1 KGHSH and CDR2 LQKENI. The CDR3 DNA sequence: TGTGCCAGCTCGTCGGGGGGGGACACTGAAGCTTTCTTT. Its protein is CASSSGGDTEAFF.

This clone was detected a few times. The V gene is TRBV28, the J gene TRBJ1-6, with a possible D match to TRBD1 (6 bases). Trimming cost V 6 bases and J 0 bases, with 18 bases left between them. The CDR3 length is 18 residues. In germline, CDR1 is MDHEN, CDR2 SYDVKM. CDR3 nucleotide sequence: TGTGCCAGCAGGGAGAAGCGGACAGCGAGCTCCTATAATTCACCCCTCCACTTT. Encoded protein: CASREKRTASSYNSPLHF.

J is TRBJ2-7 and V is TRBV28; 7 nucleotides line up with TRBD1. The V and J ends lost 5 bases and 3 bases, in that order; junction bases with no gene match: 19. The germline V gene encodes CDR1 MDHEN and CDR2 SYDVKM. The length of the CDR3 is 18 residues. The CDR3 nucleotides read TGTGCCAGCAGTCCACACGACAGGGAATGGGGGCCTAACTACGAGCAGTACTTC. Translated: CASSPHDREWGPNYEQYF. Based on the CDR3 plus reference TRBV28 and TRBJ2-7, the full variable domain is DVKVTQSSRYLVKRTGEKVFLECVQDMDHENMFWYRQDPGLGLRLIYFSYDVKMKEKGDIPEGYSVSREKKERFSLILESASTNQTSMYLCASSPHDREWGPNYEQYFGPGTRLTVT.

The chain combines TRBV4-3 with TRBJ1-6; 7 nucleotides agree with TRBD1. Germline CDR1 LGHNA, CDR2 YSLEER. The CDR3 sequence is 18 residues long. The J segment lost 4 bases and the V segment lost 1 base, leaving 10 bases of the junction unmatched. The CDR3 is CASSQGTGQPLYNSPLHF. Written as DNA, the CDR3 is TGCGCCAGCAGCCAAGGGACGGGACAGCCACTATATAATTCACCCCTCCACTTT.

The V gene is TRBV27, the J gene TRBJ1-6; TRBD1 might be the D (6 bases). V was trimmed by 5 bases and J by 9 bases, leaving 29 bases between them. This CDR3 is 19 amino acids long. Germline values: CDR1 MNHEY, CDR2 SMNVEV (reference sequence). CDR3 sequence (DNA): TGTGCCAGCAGTCGAACTGCTAGGGGGGGAGGGACCGAGAGTTCACCCCTCCACTTT. Its translation: CASSRTARGGGTESSPLHF.

This chain joins TRBV30 and TRBJ2-1; tentative D call: TRBD1 (5 bases). Germline V lookup: CDR1 GTSNPN, CDR2 SVGIG (reference sequence). The length of the CDR3 is 17 residues. V lost 2 bases to trimming and J lost 0 bases, with 17 bases between them. The CDR3 here is CAWSKGTQDSSYNEQFF. CDR3 nucleotide sequence: TGTGCCTGGAGTAAGGGAACACAGGATAGCTCCTACAATGAGCAGTTCTTC.

This sequence joins TRBV5-1 and TRBJ1-1, with D possibly matching TRBD1 (6 bases). The V gene's germline CDR1 is SGHRS and CDR2 YFSETQ. V shed 0 bases and J shed 5 bases, with 8 bases lying between them. The CDR3 has 13 amino acids. CDR3 DNA: TGCGCCAGCAGCTTGGACAGGGAAACTGAAGCTTTCTTT. Protein: CASSLDRETEAFF.

This CDR3 reads CASSPPPGQGQGNTIYF. CDR3 DNA: TGTGCCAGCTCACCACCGCCGGGACAGGGCCAAGGAAACACCATATATTTT. The gene calls are TRBV18 and TRBJ1-3, with 9 nucleotides matching TRBD1. V was clipped by 0 bases and J by 4 bases; unmatched bases: 7. This CDR3 comprises 17 residues. In germline, CDR1 is KGHSH, CDR2 LQKENI.

This chain connects TRBV7-7 to TRBJ2-5; tentative D call: TRBD2 (6 bases). Germline V gives CDR1 SSHAT, CDR2 FNYEAQ (reference sequence). The V end lost 1 base, the J end lost 3 bases, and 33 bases lay between the germline ends. This CDR3 has 22 residues. The DNA of the CDR3 is TGTGCCAGCAGCTTAGGCGGGACGAGGAAGCAAACTGCCTTAGCGCCCGAAGAGACCCAGTACTTC. Its translation: CASSLGGTRKQTALAPEETQYF.

The gene calls are TRBV5-1 and TRBJ2-5, with 7 bases fitting TRBD1. Per germline, CDR1 SGHRS and CDR2 YFSETQ. The CDR3 contains 15 residues. After removal of 3 bases from V and 6 bases from J, the junction contained 11 bases not matched to a gene. The CDR3 DNA follows: TGCGCCAGCAGCTGCACTACGGGACAGTTAAAGACCCAGTACTTC. It specifies CASSCTTGQLKTQYF. Full variable domain (outside the CDR3, taken from reference TRBV5-1 and TRBJ2-5): KAGVTQTPRYLIKTRGQQVTLSCSPISGHRSVSWYQQTPGQGLQFLFEYFSETQRNKGNFPGRFSGRQFSNSRSEMNVSTLELGDSALYLCASSCTTGQLKTQYFGPGTRLLVL.

Note on this clone: One end of the junction does not line up with germline, which may come from a read error. The chain uses TRBV10-1 and TRBJ1-1, with 7 bases aligning to TRBD1. Germline V gene data show CDR1 as WNHNN and CDR2 as SYGVQD (reference sequence). The CDR3 is made up of 15 amino acids. The CDR3 nucleotides are TGCGCCAGCAGTGCAAACAGGGGTGTGAAAACTGAAGCTTTCTTT. Translation gives CASSANRGVKTEAFF.

This sequence joins TRBV7-8 and TRBJ2-7, with 11 bases that match TRBD2. Germline V lookup: CDR1 SGHVS, CDR2 FQNEAQ. J gave up 0 bases and V 5 bases, and 3 bases lay outside the gene matches. This CDR3 is 15 amino acids long. CDR3 protein: CASSPTSGSSYEQYF. CDR3 coding DNA: TGTGCCAGCAGCCCAACTAGCGGGAGCTCCTACGAGCAGTACTTC.

The genes are TRBV6-5 and TRBJ2-1; TRBD1 matches 7 bases. J gave up 7 bases and V 2 bases, and 11 bases lay outside the gene matches. The CDR3 extends over 16 amino acids. Germline V gene data show CDR1 as MNHEY and CDR2 as SVGAGI. CDR3 DNA sequence: TGTGCCAGCAGTTACGATTGGGTCAGGGGGAGAAATGAGCAGTTCTTC. This translates into CASSYDWVRGRNEQFF.

This chain joins TRBV5-1 and TRBJ1-3, with 10 positions matching TRBD1. The germline CDR1 and CDR2 sequences are SGHRS and YFSETQ. V shed 0 bases, J shed 4 bases, and the junction held 4 bases outside the gene matches. This CDR3 is 16 amino acids long. The CDR3 nucleotides read TGCGCCAGCAGCTTGGTAGGGACAGGGGTCGGAAACACCATATATTTT. It codes for CASSLVGTGVGNTIYF.